This T cell receptor beta chain was recorded in a study of CD8+CD57+ T cells in acquired aplastic anemia. Study-level background: Sorted CD4+ and CD8+ cells gave a mean 3.2 ug DNA, range about 0.19 to 27.4 ug.

Both TCR beta VDJ combination and CDR3 sequence profiling were carried out. Genomic DNA was the template for this profiling. One entry per CDR3 protein, called by TCRdb with MiXCR from the reads. The profile shows under 200,000 distinct CDR3 sequences, 35% to 55% of them singletons. V was clipped by 2 bases and J by 4 bases, with 9 bases between them. The V gene's germline CDR1 is KGHSH and CDR2 LQKENI. This CDR3 comprises 14 residues. The V gene is TRBV18, the J gene TRBJ1-3, with unresolved D. The sequencing input was sorted CD4+, CD8+, or CD8+CD57+ T cells (not recorded which) from PBMCs. The sequence derives from a human donor in good health. The CDR3 DNA is TGTGCCAGCTCACCATCTCCGCTCGGAAACACCATATATTTT. Translating gives CASSPSPLGNTIYF.